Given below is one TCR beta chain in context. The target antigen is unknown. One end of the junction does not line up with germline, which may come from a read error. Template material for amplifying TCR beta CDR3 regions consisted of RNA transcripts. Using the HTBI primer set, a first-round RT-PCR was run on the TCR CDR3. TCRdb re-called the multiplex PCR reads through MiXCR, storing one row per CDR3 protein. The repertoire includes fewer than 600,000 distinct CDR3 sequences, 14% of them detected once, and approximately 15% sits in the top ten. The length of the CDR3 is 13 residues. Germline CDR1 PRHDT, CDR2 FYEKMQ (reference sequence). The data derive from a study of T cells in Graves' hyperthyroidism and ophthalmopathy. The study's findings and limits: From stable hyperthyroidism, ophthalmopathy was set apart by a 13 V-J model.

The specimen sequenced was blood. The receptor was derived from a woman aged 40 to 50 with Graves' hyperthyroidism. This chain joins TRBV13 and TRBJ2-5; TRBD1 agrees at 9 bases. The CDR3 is CASTGTGRETQYF. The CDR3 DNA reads TGCGCCAGCACCGGGACAGGGCGGGAGACCCAGTACTTC.